These 3 T cell receptor beta chains originate from one sample sequenced in a study of monozygotic twins with cystic fibrosis (dated by TCRdb to the early 2020s). The protocol used for the library was the immunoSEQ multiplex PCR assay. The clones in this table, taken by TCRdb from immuneACCESS, are in-frame only. Not every clone is retained; where verified, under half of the shortfall comes from an unresolved V gene, and the cause of the rest is unknown. This sample is represented by under 20,000 clones; 95% to 98% of them were singletons. The top ten clones comprise more than 1.5% of the sample. The source material was blood. These receptors all stem from a woman under 40 with cystic fibrosis.

The chain couples TRBV4-1 to TRBJ1-5, with TRBD1 as a possible D gene (5 bases). The V gene's germline CDR1 is MGHRA and CDR2 YSYEKL. V was pared by 5 bases and J by 0 bases, with 14 bases between. The CDR3 contains 16 residues. The DNA for the CDR3 is TGCGCCAGCAGCTCCCCGAGGGGAGATAGCAATCAGCCCCAGCATTTT. Its translation: CASSSPRGDSNQPQHF.

Worth noting for this clone: Germline and junction disagree at one end, which may indicate a read error. The chain couples TRBV7-7 to TRBJ2-7; 7 nucleotides align to TRBD1. The germline CDR1 and CDR2 sequences are SSHAT and FNYEAQ (reference sequence). This CDR3 comprises 14 residues. CDR3 DNA sequence: TGTGCTAGCAGCCCACGGGACAGCTCCTACGAGCAGTACTTC. As protein: CASSPRDSSYEQYF.

The chain recombines TRBV6-5 with TRBJ1-2; 7 bases are shared with TRBD1. Trimming cost V 2 bases and J 3 bases; bases outside gene matches: 9. The germline V gene has CDR1 MNHEY and CDR2 SVGAGI. This CDR3 has 16 residues. The CDR3 DNA reads as TGTGCCAGCAGTTACGTAGGCAGGGGGTTGTACTATGGCTACACCTTC. Translation gives CASSYVGRGLYYGYTF.